The entry below gives a single TCR beta chain sequence along with its context. This sample was taken from a study of blood T cells in healthy people across ages. Every sample yielded at least 6.5 million isolated PBMCs. Next came a second PCR, run for about 6 to 12 cycles, which used a sample-barcoded 5' primer along with a J-beta primer mix. TCRdb reprocessed the 5' RACE reads via MiXCR and lists one record per CDR3 protein. The sample lists over 1.5 million distinct CDR3 sequences, roughly 50% seen once, with over 2% in the top ten. There are 14 residues in the CDR3. The germline V gene has CDR1 SQVTM and CDR2 ANQGSEA. V was shortened by 4 bases and J by 0 bases, with 12 bases between the two germline ends.

Sequenced material: blood. The chain couples TRBV29-1 to TRBJ1-2; D is unresolved. This clonotype was sampled from a woman between 40 and 55 years old in good health. CDR3 loop: CSVASPDSNYGYTF. CDR3 coding DNA: TGCAGCGTTGCCTCCCCCGACTCTAACTATGGCTACACCTTC.